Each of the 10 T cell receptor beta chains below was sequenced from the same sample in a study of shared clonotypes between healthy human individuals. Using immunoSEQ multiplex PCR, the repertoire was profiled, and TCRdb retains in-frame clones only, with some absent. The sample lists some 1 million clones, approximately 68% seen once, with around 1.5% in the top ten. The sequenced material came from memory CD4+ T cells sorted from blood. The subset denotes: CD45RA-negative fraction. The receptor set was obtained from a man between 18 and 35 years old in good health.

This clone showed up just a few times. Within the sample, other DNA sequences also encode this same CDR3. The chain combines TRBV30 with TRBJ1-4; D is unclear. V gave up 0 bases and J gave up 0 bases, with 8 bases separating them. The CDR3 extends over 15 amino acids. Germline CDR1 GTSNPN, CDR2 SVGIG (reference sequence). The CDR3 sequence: CAWSVRGATNEKLFF. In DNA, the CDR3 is TGTGCCTGGAGTGTCCGAGGTGCAACTAATGAAAAACTGTTTTTT.

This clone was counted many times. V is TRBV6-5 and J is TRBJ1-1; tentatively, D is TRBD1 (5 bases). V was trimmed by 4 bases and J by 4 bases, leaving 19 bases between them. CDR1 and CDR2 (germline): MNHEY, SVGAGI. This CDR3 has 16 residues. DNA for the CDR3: TGTGCCAGCAGTTCCCTCCGAAGGGGAGTGGCCACTGAAGCTTTCTTT. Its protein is CASSSLRRGVATEAFF.

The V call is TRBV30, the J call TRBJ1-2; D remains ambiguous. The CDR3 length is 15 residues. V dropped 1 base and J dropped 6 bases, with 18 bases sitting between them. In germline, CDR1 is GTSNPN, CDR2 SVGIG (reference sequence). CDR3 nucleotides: TGTGCCTGGAGTGGAGCTCTTGGGCTTTACGATGGCTACACCTTC. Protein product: CAWSGALGLYDGYTF.

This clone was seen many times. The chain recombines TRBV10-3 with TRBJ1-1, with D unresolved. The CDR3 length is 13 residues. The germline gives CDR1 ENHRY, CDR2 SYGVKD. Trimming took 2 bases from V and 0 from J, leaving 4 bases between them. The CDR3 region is CAISESLNTEAFF. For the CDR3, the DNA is TGTGCCATCAGTGAGAGTCTGAACACTGAAGCTTTCTTT.

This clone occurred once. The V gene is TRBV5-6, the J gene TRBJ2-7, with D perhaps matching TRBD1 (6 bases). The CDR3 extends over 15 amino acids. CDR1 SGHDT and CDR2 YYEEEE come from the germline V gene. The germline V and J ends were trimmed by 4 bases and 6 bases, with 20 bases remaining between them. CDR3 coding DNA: TGTGCCAGCAGCGGCCCCACAGGGTTCCTAGGCGAGCAGTACTTC. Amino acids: CASSGPTGFLGEQYF.

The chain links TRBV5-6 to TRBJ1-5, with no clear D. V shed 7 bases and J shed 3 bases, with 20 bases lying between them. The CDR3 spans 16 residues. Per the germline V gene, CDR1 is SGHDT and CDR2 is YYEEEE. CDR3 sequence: CASGLMSGGLNQPQHF. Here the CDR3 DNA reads TGTGCCAGCGGCCTAATGAGTGGTGGGCTCAATCAGCCCCAGCATTTT.

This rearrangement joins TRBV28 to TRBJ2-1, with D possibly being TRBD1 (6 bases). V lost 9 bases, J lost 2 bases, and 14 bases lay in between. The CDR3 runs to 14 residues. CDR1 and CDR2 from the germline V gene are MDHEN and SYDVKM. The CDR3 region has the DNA TGTGCCAGTTCGGGAACAGGGACCTACAATGAGCAGTTCTTC. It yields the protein CASSGTGTYNEQFF.

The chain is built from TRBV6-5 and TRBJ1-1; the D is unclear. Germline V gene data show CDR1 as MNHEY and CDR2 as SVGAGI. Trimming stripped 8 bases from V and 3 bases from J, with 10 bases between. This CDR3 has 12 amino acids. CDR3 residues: CASGRVDTEAFF. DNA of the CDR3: TGTGCCAGCGGTAGGGTCGACACTGAAGCTTTCTTT.

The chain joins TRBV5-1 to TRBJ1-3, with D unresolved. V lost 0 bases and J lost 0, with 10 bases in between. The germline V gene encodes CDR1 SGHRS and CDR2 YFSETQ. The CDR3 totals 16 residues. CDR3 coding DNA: TGCGCCAGCAGCTTGGACAGCTCCCACTCTGGAAACACCATATATTTT. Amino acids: CASSLDSSHSGNTIYF.

This CDR3 reads CASSTPGQGANTQYF. In DNA form, the CDR3 reads TGTGCCAGCAGTACGCCGGGACAGGGGGCAAATACGCAGTATTTT. The J gene is TRBJ2-3, the V gene TRBV6-6; 12 bases are a match to TRBD1. This CDR3 comprises 15 residues. Germline CDR1 is MNHNY and CDR2 is SVGAGI (reference sequence). V lost 5 bases, J lost 7 bases, and 7 bases stayed unmatched.